Described below is a single T cell receptor beta chain sequence and its context. Its antigen is not identified. This specimen belongs to a study of cytomegalovirus exposure and HLA in healthy donors. General study results and limits: Association of approximately 18,000 TCR beta sequences with HLA alleles was found at 0.05 false discovery rate in a later analysis. It was reported that TCR beta sequences correctly inferred the HLA-A and HLA-B alleles for most subjects. A few of the chains that were CMV-associated were confirmed in vitro to be specific for CMV antigens.

PCR was performed using 60 Vbeta and 13 Jbeta primers. Libraries were prepared by immunoSEQ multiplex PCR; TCRdb keeps only in-frame clonotypes and omits some of them. The data hold about 210,000 clones, with about four fifths observed a single time. Sample: PBMCs. The sequence was obtained from a man aged 35-49 years in good health and CMV-seropositive.

CDR3 coding DNA: TGTGCCAGCAGTGCCCTAGGCCCCGGGGAGCTGTTTTTT. This encodes CASSALGPGELFF. The rearrangement links TRBV9 to TRBJ2-2; D remains ambiguous. The CDR3 totals 13 residues. The V gene lost 5 bases and the J gene lost 6 bases, with 11 bases spanning the gap. Germline assignment: CDR1 SGDLS and CDR2 YYNGEE.